This entry lists 10 T cell receptor beta chains sequenced from one sample in a study of T cells in Graves' hyperthyroidism and ophthalmopathy. RNA transcripts yielded amplified TCR beta CDR3 regions. The primer set for the first-round RT-PCR of the TCR CDR3 was HTBI. TCRdb used MiXCR to reprocess the multiplex PCR reads, holding one entry per CDR3 protein. The sample contains approximately 300,000 distinct CDR3 sequences, 15% to 20% of which appear only once. Specimen: blood. The receptors were gathered from a woman aged 55 to 70 with Graves' ophthalmopathy.

This clonotype appeared many times. The chain couples TRBV6-2 or TRBV6-3 to TRBJ1-6, with a possible D match to TRBD1 (5 bases). Germline values: CDR1 MNHEY, CDR2 SVGEGT. This CDR3 spans 14 amino acids. The germline V and J ends were trimmed by 6 bases and 10 bases, with 16 bases remaining between them. The CDR3 DNA sequence: TGTGCCAGCAGGGGGACCTCCTATGGATCACCCCTCCACTTT. Translated: CASRGTSYGSPLHF.

This CDR3 reads CASSILAGAGGELFF. CDR3 DNA: TGTGCCAGTAGTATACTAGCGGGAGCGGGCGGGGAGCTGTTTTTT. The rearrangement uses TRBV19 and TRBJ2-2; 10 bases are shared with TRBD2. V lost 2 bases to trimming and J lost 7 bases; unmatched junction nucleotides: 4. The CDR3 spans 15 residues. Germline CDR1 reads LNHDA; CDR2 reads SQIVND (reference sequence). The full variable domain, completed using reference TRBV19 and TRBJ2-2, is DGGITQSPKYLFRKEGQNVTLSCEQNLNHDAMYWYRQDPGQGLRLIYYSQIVNDFQKGDIAEGYSVSREKKESFPLTVTSAQKNPTAFYLCASSILAGAGGELFFGEGSRLTVL.

The chain has TRBV6-1 and TRBJ2-3; 8 bases match TRBD1. The length of the CDR3 is 18 residues. Germline CDR1 MNHNS, CDR2 SASEGT. The trim removed 5 bases at V and 1 base at J, leaving 14 bases unmatched. The CDR3 DNA is TGTGCCAGCAGTTCCATGACCACAGGGGGACGGGGCACAGATACGCAGTATTTT. Its translation is CASSSMTTGGRGTDTQYF.

In its sample, this clonotype was seen a few times. The J gene is TRBJ1-2, the V gene TRBV7-9; tentatively, D is TRBD1 (5 bases). The V end was cut by 3 bases, the J end by 1 base, with 21 bases between. Germline loops: CDR1 SEHNR, CDR2 FQNEAQ (reference sequence). CDR3 length: 18 residues. The CDR3 DNA is TGTGCCAGCAGCTTGGGAGTTCGGCAGGGCTGGGGTAACTATGGCTACACCTTC. Its protein is CASSLGVRQGWGNYGYTF.

There are a few counts of this clonotype. The chain is built from TRBV5-6 and TRBJ1-1; no definite D call. The CDR3 runs to 14 residues. Trimming left V 4 bases short and J 4 bases short, with 14 bases between. Germline CDR1 reads SGHDT; CDR2 reads YYEEEE. In DNA, the CDR3 is TGTGCCAGCAGCAAGGTAGGCGCGGGCACTGAAGCTTTCTTT. Translated, it gives CASSKVGAGTEAFF.

This clonotype appeared a few times. CDR3 region: CASSENVGRLYGYTF. CDR3 sequence (DNA): TGTGCCAGCAGTGAAAATGTCGGCAGATTATATGGCTACACCTTC. The chain links TRBV25-1 to TRBJ1-2; D gene ambiguous. The V gene's germline CDR1 is MGHDK and CDR2 SYGVNS. This CDR3 is 15 amino acids long. Trimming took off 2 bases at V and 5 bases at J, with 15 bases between the two ends.

This clonotype was found many times. The chain links TRBV18 to TRBJ2-6; no firm D call. This CDR3 is 14 amino acids long. Trimming removed 6 bases from V and 0 bases from J, with 6 bases in between. CDR1 and CDR2 from the germline V gene are KGHSH and LQKENI. The CDR3 loop reads CASSRGSGANVLTF. For the CDR3, the DNA is TGTGCCAGCTCTCGTGGCTCTGGGGCCAACGTCCTGACTTTC.

The rearrangement joins TRBV5-1 to TRBJ1-2, with TRBD1 as a possible D gene (5 bases). Trimming removed 2 bases from V and 7 bases from J, with 12 bases in between. The length of the CDR3 is 13 residues. Germline CDR1 is SGHRS and CDR2 is YFSETQ. In DNA, the CDR3 is TGCGCCAGCAGCTTATTGGGGGACTCTGGCTACACCTTC. Its translation: CASSLLGDSGYTF.

A remark on this clonotype: Being one base from a much bigger clone, this may be a read error. The CDR3 nucleotides are TGTGCCAGCAGAACGAACACCGGGGAGCTGTTTTTT. This gives the protein CASRTNTGELFF. The rearrangement uses TRBV11-1 and TRBJ2-2; no clear D. The CDR3 totals 12 residues. Germline V lookup: CDR1 SGHAT, CDR2 FQDESV (reference sequence). V shed 6 bases and J shed 0 bases, with 2 bases lying between them.

Worth noting for this clonotype: A read error may explain this, as a much larger clone is one base away. J is TRBJ1-2 and V is TRBV20-1, with D uncertain. Germline V CDR1 and CDR2: DFQATT, SNEGSKA (reference sequence). The CDR3 extends over 12 amino acids. CDR3 sequence (DNA): TGCGGTGCTAGAACCGGGTCCTATGGCTACACCTTC. It is translated as CGARTGSYGYTF.